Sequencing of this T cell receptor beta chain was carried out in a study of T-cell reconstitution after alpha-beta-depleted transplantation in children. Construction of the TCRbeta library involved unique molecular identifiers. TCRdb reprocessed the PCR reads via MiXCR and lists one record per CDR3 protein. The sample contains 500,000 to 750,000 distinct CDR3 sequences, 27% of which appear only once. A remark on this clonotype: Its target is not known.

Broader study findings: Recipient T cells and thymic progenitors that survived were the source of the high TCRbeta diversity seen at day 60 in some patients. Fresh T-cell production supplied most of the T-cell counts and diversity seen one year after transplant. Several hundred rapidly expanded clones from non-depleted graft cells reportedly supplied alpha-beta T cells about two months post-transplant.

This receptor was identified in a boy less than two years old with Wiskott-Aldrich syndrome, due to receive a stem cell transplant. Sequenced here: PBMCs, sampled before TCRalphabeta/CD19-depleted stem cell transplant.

The CDR3 bases are TGCGCCAGCAGCCCACCGGGACTACTCTCCTACGAGCAGTACTTC. Encoded protein: CASSPPGLLSYEQYF. V and J are TRBV4-1 and TRBJ2-7, with 7 bases fitting TRBD2. Germline lookup yields CDR1 MGHRA and CDR2 YSYEKL. V lost 4 bases and J lost 0; bases outside the gene matches: 6. The CDR3 is made up of 15 amino acids.